These T cell receptor beta chains were read from a single sample in a study of blood T cells in healthy people across ages. In TCRdb, the 5' RACE reads were re-called with MiXCR into one record per CDR3 protein. This sample carries 380,000 or so distinct CDR3 sequences, approximately 51% of them seen once, and the ten largest clones take around 50%. Sequencing was done on a sample of blood. The receptors were sampled from a man in his 60s in good health. CDR3s include the opening cysteine and the closing phenylalanine or tryptophan. D genes are given only for firm matches. Expanded clones are given a class, and other clones once, few, many or no size at all.

TRBD2,TRBJ2-3,TRBV18,-,CASSPPVAGGTDTQYF,TGTGCCAGCTCACCACCGGTAGCGGGGGGCACAGATACGCAGTATTTT
-,TRBJ2-7,TRBV6-5,-,CASTRGGSSYEQYF,TGTGCCAGCACGCGTGGGGGAAGCTCCTACGAGCAGTACTTC
TRBD2,TRBJ2-1,TRBV6-6,-,CASSYTGLAGDIEQFF,TGTGCCAGCAGTTACACGGGACTAGCGGGTGATATTGAGCAGTTCTTC
TRBD1,TRBJ2-3,TRBV20-1,-,CSATGVGIADTQYF,TGCAGTGCCACAGGGGTTGGCATCGCAGATACGCAGTATTTT
-,TRBJ2-1,TRBV15,-,CATSRDEAGTYNEQFF,TGTGCCACCAGCAGAGATGAGGCAGGGACCTACAATGAGCAGTTCTTC
TRBD1,TRBJ2-1,TRBV4-2,few,CASSQDRGLNNEQFF,TGTGCCAGCAGCCAAGACAGGGGGCTAAACAATGAGCAGTTCTTC
-,TRBJ2-7,TRBV3-1,-,CASSQDSAGWGASGYEQYF,TGTGCCAGCAGCCAAGATTCTGCCGGTTGGGGGGCGTCGGGCTACGAGCAGTACTTC
TRBD2,TRBJ2-7,TRBV4-1,-,CASSQGAGGAYNEQYF,TGCGCCAGCAGCCAAGGGGCCGGGGGGGCCTACAATGAGCAGTACTTC
-,TRBJ2-7,TRBV2,many,CASSEQYYEQYF,TGTGCCAGCAGTGAACAGTACTACGAGCAGTACTTC
TRBD2,TRBJ2-3,TRBV27,-,CASSSETSGEPNTQYF,TGTGCCAGCAGTTCCGAGACTAGCGGGGAGCCTAATACGCAGTATTTT
-,TRBJ2-1,TRBV20-1,once,CSLPGPADNEQFF,TGCAGTTTACCGGGACCCGCGGACAATGAGCAGTTCTTC
TRBD2,TRBJ2-3,TRBV6-2/TRBV6-3,-,CASKSGDRTDTQYF,TGTGCCAGCAAAAGCGGGGACCGCACAGATACGCAGTATTTT
-,TRBJ1-1,TRBV30,-,CAWSWGAVMNTEAFF,TGTGCCTGGAGTTGGGGGGCAGTCATGAACACTGAAGCTTTCTTT
-,TRBJ2-1,TRBV7-9,-,CASSGGAYNEQFF,TGTGCCAGCAGCGGAGGGGCATACAATGAGCAGTTCTTC
TRBD1,TRBJ2-3,TRBV7-9,few,CASSPGQGGDTQYF,TGTGCCAGCAGCCCTGGACAGGGGGGAGATACGCAGTATTTT
TRBD2,TRBJ2-7,TRBV5-1,-,CASSLVPRSTSGSLEQYF,TGCGCCAGCAGCTTGGTGCCGAGATCGACTAGCGGGAGCCTCGAGCAGTACTTC
-,TRBJ2-3,TRBV29-1,-,CSVVPYLSTDTQYF,TGCAGCGTTGTCCCATACCTTAGCACAGATACGCAGTATTTT
TRBD1,TRBJ2-5,TRBV7-2,once,CACSLGTGVETQYF,TGTGCCTGCAGCTTAGGTACAGGGGTCGAGACCCAGTACTTC
TRBD1,TRBJ2-3,TRBV29-1,many,CSGNRGADTQYF,TGCAGCGGGAACAGGGGCGCAGATACGCAGTATTTT
TRBD1,TRBJ2-7,TRBV18,-,CASSPYRGSYEQYF,TGTGCCAGCTCACCATACAGGGGCTCCTACGAGCAGTACTTC
-,TRBJ2-1,TRBV20-1,-,CSARDGPGNEQFF,TGCAGTGCTAGAGATGGTCCCGGAAATGAGCAGTTCTTC
-,TRBJ1-2,TRBV29-1,-,CSVGGGSRNYGYTF,TGCAGCGTTGGAGGGGGTAGTCGAAACTATGGCTACACCTTC
TRBD2,TRBJ2-7,TRBV20-1,-,CSAVSGRFYEQYF,TGCAGTGCGGTTAGCGGGAGATTCTACGAGCAGTACTTC
-,TRBJ1-5,TRBV10-2,-,CASQGQLGNSNQPQHF,TGCGCCAGCCAGGGACAATTAGGCAATAGCAATCAGCCCCAGCATTTT
-,TRBJ1-6,TRBV29-1,few,CSVQENYNSPLHF,TGCAGCGTACAGGAGAACTATAATTCACCCCTCCACTTT
TRBD2,TRBJ2-4,TRBV7-2,few,CASSLSGGSGNIQYF,TGTGCCAGCAGCTTATCCGGCGGGAGCGGAAACATTCAGTACTTC
-,TRBJ2-7,TRBV20-1,-,CSAPDLRGGEQYF,TGCAGTGCACCGGACCTAAGGGGCGGCGAGCAGTACTTC
TRBD1,TRBJ1-1,TRBV29-1,-,CSVRQGGLNTEAFF,TGCAGCGTCCGACAGGGGGGTTTGAACACTGAAGCTTTCTTT